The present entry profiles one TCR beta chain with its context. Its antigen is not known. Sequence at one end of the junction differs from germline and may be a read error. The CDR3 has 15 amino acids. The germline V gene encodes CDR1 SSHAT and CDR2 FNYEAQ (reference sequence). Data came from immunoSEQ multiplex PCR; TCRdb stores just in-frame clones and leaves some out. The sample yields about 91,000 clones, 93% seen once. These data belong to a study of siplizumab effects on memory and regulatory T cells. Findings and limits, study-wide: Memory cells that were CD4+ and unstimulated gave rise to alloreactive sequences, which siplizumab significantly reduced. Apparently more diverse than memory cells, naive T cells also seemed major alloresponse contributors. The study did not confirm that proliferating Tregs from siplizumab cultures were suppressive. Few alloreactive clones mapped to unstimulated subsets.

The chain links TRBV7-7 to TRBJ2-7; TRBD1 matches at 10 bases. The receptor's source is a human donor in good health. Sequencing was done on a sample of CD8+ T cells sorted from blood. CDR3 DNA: TGTGCTAGCAGCTTAGAGGGACAGGGGATTTCCGAGCAGTACTTC. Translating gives CASSLEGQGISEQYF.